This T cell receptor beta chain was sequenced for a study of blood T cell repertoires in COVID-19. Study in general: Acute-phase and convalescent COVID-19 samples originated in the United States, Italy and Spain. T cells, B-cell-depleted T cells, or PBMCs provided the cDNA or gDNA that served as material.

Clinical histories supplied by participants themselves formed the basis of cohort assignment. V was pared by 0 bases and J by 3 bases, with 8 bases between. Germline loops: CDR1 LGHDT, CDR2 YNNKEL (reference sequence). This CDR3 region has 15 residues. Source study methods: Cell counts per sample came from amplifying reference gene primers. Some clones are missing from TCRdb's copy, which holds only in-frame ones; the method was immunoSEQ multiplex PCR. V and J calls and clone size are those listed in that table; D and trimming were worked out from the DNA. The sample comprises roughly 260,000 clones, approximately 91% of which are singletons, and 1.2% rests with the top ten.

The chain joins TRBV3-1 (or the pseudogene TRBV3-2) to TRBJ1-4; D gene ambiguous. Sequencing was performed on PBMCs or T cells enriched from blood (not recorded which). This clonotype was sampled from a human donor in a cohort exposed to, infected with or recovered from COVID-19 (not recorded which). The donor label of this sample is uncertain. The CDR3 loop is CASSQDFGSNEKLFF. DNA of the CDR3: TGTGCCAGCAGCCAAGATTTCGGGTCTAATGAAAAACTGTTTTTT.